The rows below give T cell receptor beta chains drawn from one sample of a study of blood T cell repertoires in COVID-19. TCRdb keeps only in-frame clones here, not all; method: immunoSEQ multiplex PCR. The sample lists around 100,000 clones; around 89% were seen once. Input material: peripheral blood. All receptors derive from a woman aged 60-75 years with acute or convalescent COVID-19. CDR3s include the opening cysteine and the closing phenylalanine or tryptophan. The order of the fields is CDR3 length, clone size, D gene, J gene, V gene, CDR3 DNA, CDR3 protein. D genes are given only for firm matches. Clone size is not always given. Where it is, it says once, few, many or a class for expanded clones.

15 | NA | NA | TRBJ1-1 | TRBV6-5 | TGTGCCAGCAGCGAGTCTGAACTTTGGAGCACTGAAGCTTTCTTT | CASSESELWSTEAFF
15 | NA | TRBD1 | TRBJ1-5 | TRBV5-5 | TGTGCCAGCAGCTGGGGACAGGGGAGGAATCAGCCCCAGCATTTT | CASSWGQGRNQPQHF
14 | NA | NA | TRBJ1-4 | TRBV3-1/TRBV3-2 | TGTGCCAGCAGCCAAGAAGACAGATCTGAAAAACTGTTTTTT | CASSQEDRSEKLFF
12 | once | TRBD2 | TRBJ2-7 | TRBV12-3/TRBV12-4 | TGTGCCAGCAGTTTATGGTTGCGGGAGCCCCACTTC | CASSLWLREPHF
14 | NA | NA | TRBJ2-2 | TRBV25-1 | TGTGCCAGCAGTACCGGGGGGAACACCGGGGAGCTGTTTTTT | CASSTGGNTGELFF
14 | NA | NA | TRBJ1-1 | TRBV10-3 | TGTGCCATCAGTGAGTCGGGGGGTCCCACTGAAGCTTTCTTT | CAISESGGPTEAFF
15 | once | NA | TRBJ2-1 | TRBV9 | TGTGCCAGCAGCGTTGGATTTCGGGGATGGAATGAGCAGTTCTTC | CASSVGFRGWNEQFF
18 | once | NA | TRBJ2-6 | TRBV19 | TGTGCCAGTAGCTCCGGGCACAGGCCCATCTCTGGGGCCAACGTCCTGACTTTC | CASSSGHRPISGANVLTF
18 | NA | TRBD2 | TRBJ2-1 | TRBV3-1/TRBV3-2 | TGTGCCAGCAGCCAAGGGCCCCAGGGACTAGCGGGAGTCAATGAGCAGTTCTTC | CASSQGPQGLAGVNEQFF
13 | NA | NA | TRBJ1-1 | TRBV11-2 | TGTGCCAGCAGCTTAGAACCGGGGTCGGCTGCTTTCTTT | CASSLEPGSAAFF
15 | once | TRBD1 | TRBJ2-7 | TRBV6-5 | TGTGCCAGCAGCATTGGGACAGGGGGAGACTACGAGCAGTACTTC | CASSIGTGGDYEQYF
11 | NA | NA | TRBJ2-3 | TRBV19 | TGTGCCAGTAGGATCAGAGATACGCAGTATTTT | CASRIRDTQYF
16 | NA | NA | TRBJ2-6 | TRBV3-1/TRBV3-2 | TGTGCCAGCAGCCTCCTGACTCTGCCTGGGGCCAACGTCCTGACTTTC | CASSLLTLPGANVLTF
11 | few | NA | TRBJ1-1 | TRBV2 | TGTGCCAGCAGTGTGACAGATGAAGCTTTCTTT | CASSVTDEAFF
14 | NA | NA | TRBJ1-1 | TRBV5-5 | TGTGCCAGCAGCTTGGTGGGGGGACGGGGAGGAGCTTTCTTT | CASSLVGGRGGAFF
16 | NA | TRBD2 | TRBJ2-1 | TRBV18 | TGTGCCAGCTCACGGGTAGCGGGAGGTTCATACAATGAGCAGTTCTTC | CASSRVAGGSYNEQFF
13 | NA | NA | TRBJ1-5 | TRBV18 | TGTGCCAGCTCCCCGGGTGAGATTCAGCCCCAGCATTTT | CASSPGEIQPQHF
12 | NA | NA | TRBJ2-5 | TRBV29-1 | TGCAGCGTTGGGCAGAAGCAAGAGACCCAGTACTTC | CSVGQKQETQYF
14 | NA | NA | TRBJ2-2 | TRBV27 | TGTGCCACCCGACAGGCTCGCCAATCCGGGGAGCTGTTTTTT | CATRQARQSGELFF
15 | NA | TRBD2 | TRBJ2-2 | TRBV5-1 | TGCGCCAGCACAACTAGCGGGAGAGAAACCGGGGAGCTGTTTTTT | CASTTSGRETGELFF
13 | NA | NA | TRBJ1-5 | TRBV30 | TGTGCCTGGAGTGTTCAGGGAAACCAGCCCCAGCATTTT | CAWSVQGNQPQHF
12 | once | NA | TRBJ1-2 | TRBV28 | TGTGCCAGCAGTTTAGGAGTTCCGACCGTCCTCTTC | CASSLGVPTVLF
14 | NA | TRBD1 | TRBJ1-1 | TRBV5-1 | TGCGCCAGCAGCCCGGGACAGATGAACACTGAAGCTTTCTTT | CASSPGQMNTEAFF
19 | NA | TRBD2 | TRBJ2-1 | TRBV19 | TGTGCCAGTAGTATCTCCCGGACTAGCGGGAGACCTTCCTACAATGAGCAGTTCTTC | CASSISRTSGRPSYNEQFF
15 | NA | NA | TRBJ1-6 | TRBV9 | TGTGCCAGCAGCGTAGACGGGACTAATAATTCACCCCTCCACTTT | CASSVDGTNNSPLHF
17 | NA | NA | TRBJ1-2 | TRBV19 | TGTGCCAGTAGTCTTCAAGACAGGCCTCTACTTAACTATGGCTACACCTTC | CASSLQDRPLLNYGYTF
13 | NA | NA | TRBJ1-1 | TRBV19 | TGTGCCAGTAGTTCAGGGAAGAACACTGAAGCTTTCTTT | CASSSGKNTEAFF
14 | few | TRBD1 | TRBJ2-7 | TRBV28 | TGTGCCAGCAGCCGAACCCTACAGGGGCGCGAGCAGTACTTC | CASSRTLQGREQYF
16 | NA | TRBD2 | TRBJ2-1 | TRBV27 | TGTGCCAGCAGTTGGGGTAGCGGGAGGTTTGCAAACGAGCAGTTCTTC | CASSWGSGRFANEQFF
11 | NA | NA | TRBJ2-6 | TRBV30 | TGTGCCTGGAAGCGGGCAAACGTCCTGACTTTC | CAWKRANVLTF
15 | NA | NA | TRBJ1-6 | TRBV27 | TGTGCCAGCAGATCAGTTGCCACCTATAATTCACCCCTCCACTTT | CASRSVATYNSPLHF
15 | NA | TRBD1 | TRBJ1-1 | TRBV6-5 | TGTGCCAGCAGAAAGGACAGGGGGGAGTACACTGAAGCTTTCTTT | CASRKDRGEYTEAFF
12 | NA | NA | TRBJ1-5 | TRBV3-1/TRBV3-2 | TGTGCCAGCAGCCAATCTTCTCAGCCCCAGCATTTT | CASSQSSQPQHF
17 | NA | NA | TRBJ1-5 | TRBV24-1 | TGTGCCACCAGTGATGCCATCTCCGCGGGCGGCAAGGAGCCCCAGCATTTT | CATSDAISAGGKEPQHF
11 | NA | NA | TRBJ1-1 | TRBV6-6 | TGTGCCAGCGGGGGGACTACTGAAGCTTTCTTT | CASGGTTEAFF
15 | NA | NA | TRBJ1-2 | TRBV5-1 | TGCGCCAGCAGCTTGGCCGGGAGGGGTGACTATGGCTACACCTTC | CASSLAGRGDYGYTF
15 | few | TRBD1 | TRBJ1-1 | TRBV20-1 | TGCAGTGCTGGTGGACAGGGTGGGGCGGACACTGAAGCTTTCTTT | CSAGGQGGADTEAFF
14 | NA | NA | TRBJ2-3 | TRBV10-3 | TGTGCCATCCGCCGCGGGCCCGATACAGATACGCAGTATTTT | CAIRRGPDTDTQYF
16 | NA | TRBD2 | TRBJ2-3 | TRBV5-6 | TGTGCCAGCAGCCCCTCGAGCGGGAGGGCCACAGATACGCAGTATTTT | CASSPSSGRATDTQYF
13 | once | TRBD1 | TRBJ1-5 | TRBV6-5 | TGTGCCAGCAAAGGACAGGGGGCCCGGACCCAGCATTTT | CASKGQGARTQHF
13 | NA | TRBD1 | TRBJ2-5 | TRBV12-3/TRBV12-4 | TGTGCCAGCAGCTCCGACAGGGGTCAGACCCAGTACTTC | CASSSDRGQTQYF
16 | NA | TRBD1 | TRBJ1-4 | TRBV18 | TGTGCCAGCTCACGTAAAAGGGACAGGGTGAACGAAAAACTGTTTTTT | CASSRKRDRVNEKLFF
17 | NA | TRBD2 | TRBJ2-5 | TRBV9 | TGTGCCAGCAGCGTAGGAGCTCTGGCGGGAGCGGAAGAGACCCAGTACTTC | CASSVGALAGAEETQYF
15 | NA | NA | TRBJ1-4 | TRBV3-1/TRBV3-2 | TGTGCCAGCAGCCTCCGGGGGGATACTAATGAAAAACTGTTTTTT | CASSLRGDTNEKLFF
15 | NA | NA | TRBJ1-1 | TRBV5-1 | TGCGCCAGCAGCTGGAGCGGGGGCTCGGTGGGAGAGGCTTTCTTT | CASSWSGGSVGEAFF
16 | NA | TRBD2 | TRBJ2-3 | TRBV5-4 | TGTGCCAGCAGCCCAGTAGCGGGAGGGTCGTCAGATACGCAGTATTTT | CASSPVAGGSSDTQYF
13 | NA | NA | TRBJ2-2 | TRBV7-3 | TGTGCCAGCAGCTTAGTGGGGCCCGGGGAGCTGTTTTTT | CASSLVGPGELFF
14 | NA | NA | TRBJ1-1 | TRBV11-2 | TGTGCCAGCAGCGCAGGATGGGCGAACACTGAAGCTTTCTTT | CASSAGWANTEAFF
17 | NA | TRBD2 | TRBJ2-1 | TRBV5-4 | TGTGCCAGCAGACCGAACCTAGCTAGCGGGAGAGGTAATGAGCAGTTCTTC | CASRPNLASGRGNEQFF
14 | NA | NA | TRBJ2-5 | TRBV5-1 | TGCGCCAGCAGCCGTGACAGTAACCAAGAGACCCAGTACTTC | CASSRDSNQETQYF
15 | NA | NA | TRBJ2-3 | TRBV19 | TGTGCCAGTGCCCGGGGGAGGGGGATCACAGATACGCAGTATTTT | CASARGRGITDTQYF
15 | NA | TRBD1 | TRBJ2-2 | TRBV6-5 | TGTGCCAGCAGAACCGGGACAGGTCCCACCGGGGAGCTGTTTTTT | CASRTGTGPTGELFF
16 | NA | TRBD2 | TRBJ2-3 | TRBV6-2/TRBV6-3 | TGTGCCAGCAGTTACTCTAGCGGGAGGCTCAGGGATACGCAGTATTTT | CASSYSSGRLRDTQYF
14 | once | NA | TRBJ2-3 | TRBV11-1 | TGTGCCAGCAGCTTAGGGAGTCACACAGATACGCAGTATTTT | CASSLGSHTDTQYF
12 | NA | NA | TRBJ2-7 | TRBV28 | TGTGCCAGCTTTTCTACTTCCTACGAGCAGTACTTC | CASFSTSYEQYF
12 | NA | NA | TRBJ1-2 | TRBV6-1 | TGTGCCAGCAGTGACAGGTTCTATGGCTACACCTTC | CASSDRFYGYTF
13 | NA | NA | TRBJ1-3 | TRBV11-1 | TGTGCCAGCAGCTCGGAGTCTGGAAACACCATATATTTT | CASSSESGNTIYF
15 | NA | NA | TRBJ1-1 | TRBV7-9 | TGTGCCAGCAGCTTAGTGGCAGGGATGAACACTGAAGCTTTCTTT | CASSLVAGMNTEAFF
12 | NA | NA | TRBJ2-5 | TRBV2 | TGTGCCAGCAGTGCGGGGGTAGAGACCCAGTACTTC | CASSAGVETQYF
13 | NA | NA | TRBJ1-1 | TRBV30 | TGTGCCTGGAGTGGGTCGGGGAACACTGAAGCTTTCTTT | CAWSGSGNTEAFF